Each of the 12 T cell receptor beta chains below was sequenced from the same sample in a study of identical twins. MiXCR, run by TCRdb on the 5' RACE reads, gives a single entry per CDR3 protein. Among 310,000 or so distinct CDR3 sequences listed, around 8.8% were seen once. This sample also appeared in a second study, on yellow fever vaccine responses in identical twins.

Sequenced sample: memory (CD45RO+) T cells sorted from blood. The receptors were gathered from a woman in her late teens or twenties in good health.

This clonotype was seen ten or more times. The chain recombines TRBV7-3 with TRBJ2-2, with D perhaps matching TRBD1 (5 bases). Trimming took 0 bases from V and 6 from J, leaving 8 bases between them. Germline V gene sequence: CDR1 SGHTA, CDR2 FQGTGA. This CDR3 is built from 14 residues. CDR3 residues: CASSLTGQSGELFF. The CDR3 DNA sequence: TGTGCCAGCAGCTTAACGGGGCAGTCCGGGGAGCTGTTTTTT.

This clonotype was recorded many times. V is TRBV7-9 and J is TRBJ2-3; 9 bases align to TRBD2. CDR1 and CDR2 from the germline V gene are SEHNR and FQNEAQ (reference sequence). The CDR3 length is 13 residues. V was clipped by 6 bases and J by 6 bases; unmatched bases: 4. For the CDR3, the DNA is TGTGCCAGCAGTCCCAGCGGGGGGGATACGCAGTATTTT. Encoded protein: CASSPSGGDTQYF. The full variable domain, rest sourced from reference TRBV7-9 and TRBJ2-3, is DTGVSQNPRHKITKRGQNVTFRCDPISEHNRLYWYRQTLGQGPEFLTYFQNEAQLEKSRLLSDRFSAERPKGSFSTLEIQRTEQGDSAMYLCASSPSGGDTQYFGPGTRLTVL.

In its sample, this clonotype was seen many times. The chain recombines TRBV29-1 with TRBJ2-2, with 13 bases lining up with TRBD2. Unmatched junction bases numbered 9, after V lost 7 bases and J lost 7 bases. The germline V gene encodes CDR1 SQVTM and CDR2 ANQGSEA. There are 15 residues in the CDR3. CDR3 nucleotide sequence: TGCAGCGCCAGGGGGACTAGCGGGAAGGTCGGGGAGCTGTTTTTT. This sequence encodes CSARGTSGKVGELFF.

This clonotype was detected a few times. The J gene is TRBJ2-6, the V gene TRBV5-1; no definite D call. This CDR3 spans 13 amino acids. Germline CDR1 reads SGHRS; CDR2 reads YFSETQ. The V end lost 5 bases, the J end lost 0 bases, and 3 bases lay between the germline ends. This CDR3 is CASRDSGANVLTF. The CDR3 nucleotides are TGCGCCAGCAGGGACTCTGGGGCCAACGTCCTGACTTTC.

V usage is TRBV20-1 and J usage is TRBJ1-6; TRBD1 aligns across 9 bases. The CDR3 covers 15 residues. V was pared by 0 bases and J by 7 bases, with 4 bases of the junction left unmatched. Germline CDR1 is DFQATT and CDR2 is SNEGSKA (reference sequence). The CDR3 DNA sequence: TGCAGTGCTAGAGAAAGACAGGGGGTCAATTCACCCCTCCACTTT. The encoded protein is CSARERQGVNSPLHF.

This clonotype was counted a few times. The genes are TRBV5-4 and TRBJ2-2; no definite D call. V was pared by 5 bases and J by 0 bases, with 8 bases between. This CDR3 contains 14 residues. Germline-derived CDR1 and CDR2 are SGHNT and YYREEE (reference sequence). The CDR3 protein is CASRDATNTGELFF. The CDR3 region has the DNA TGTGCCAGCAGGGATGCAACGAACACCGGGGAGCTGTTTTTT.

Only a few counts were recorded for this clonotype. This rearrangement joins TRBV20-1 to TRBJ2-7, with 7 bases aligning to TRBD2. CDR3 length: 15 amino acids. Germline loops: CDR1 DFQATT, CDR2 SNEGSKA (reference sequence). V lost 5 bases to trimming and J lost 1 base; unmatched junction nucleotides: 11. CDR3 nucleotide sequence: TGCAGTGCTTCGGGGCCCACTAGCGATTCCTACGAGCAGTACTTC. Its protein is CSASGPTSDSYEQYF.

This clonotype came up many times. V and J are TRBV11-3 and TRBJ2-1; no definite D call. Germline values: CDR1 SGHNT, CDR2 YENEEA. The CDR3 extends over 15 amino acids. The V gene lost 1 base and the J gene lost 1 base, with 8 bases spanning the gap. The CDR3 DNA reads as TGTGCCAGCAGCTTAGGTGACCCATCCTACAATGAGCAGTTCTTC. It is translated as CASSLGDPSYNEQFF.

There are a few counts of this clonotype. The chain links TRBV7-3 to TRBJ2-3; no reliable D call. Germline-derived CDR1 and CDR2 are SGHTA and FQGTGA. The CDR3 totals 13 residues. Trimming removed 5 bases from V and 6 bases from J, with 12 bases in between. CDR3 sequence: CASSPPMVDTQYF. CDR3 coding DNA: TGTGCCAGCAGCCCACCTATGGTTGATACGCAGTATTTT.

This clonotype appeared a few times. The J gene is TRBJ2-2, the V gene TRBV10-3, with D tentatively TRBD2 (5 bases). This CDR3 region has 11 residues. V was clipped by 9 bases and J by 3 bases, with 5 bases between them. Germline CDR1 and CDR2: ENHRY and SYGVKD. This chain's CDR3 is CAMRDTGELFF. In DNA form, the CDR3 reads TGTGCCATGAGGGACACCGGGGAGCTGTTTTTT.

V usage is TRBV7-8 and J usage is TRBJ2-2, with 14 bases identical to TRBD2. V was clipped by 0 bases and J by 8 bases; unmatched bases: 5. Germline assignment: CDR1 SGHVS and CDR2 FQNEAQ. The CDR3 has 17 amino acids. CDR3 in amino acids: CASSLASGLAGVGELFF. CDR3 DNA sequence: TGTGCCAGCAGCTTAGCCTCGGGACTAGCGGGGGTTGGGGAGCTGTTTTTT.

The V call is TRBV20-1, the J call TRBJ2-5, with 10 bases aligning to TRBD1. Germline values: CDR1 DFQATT, CDR2 SNEGSKA (reference sequence). V was pared by 3 bases and J by 4 bases, with 5 bases of the junction left unmatched. CDR3 length: 14 amino acids. CDR3 bases: TGCAGTGCTAGCGGACAGGGGGGGGGAGAGACCCAGTACTTC. Residues: CSASGQGGGETQYF.